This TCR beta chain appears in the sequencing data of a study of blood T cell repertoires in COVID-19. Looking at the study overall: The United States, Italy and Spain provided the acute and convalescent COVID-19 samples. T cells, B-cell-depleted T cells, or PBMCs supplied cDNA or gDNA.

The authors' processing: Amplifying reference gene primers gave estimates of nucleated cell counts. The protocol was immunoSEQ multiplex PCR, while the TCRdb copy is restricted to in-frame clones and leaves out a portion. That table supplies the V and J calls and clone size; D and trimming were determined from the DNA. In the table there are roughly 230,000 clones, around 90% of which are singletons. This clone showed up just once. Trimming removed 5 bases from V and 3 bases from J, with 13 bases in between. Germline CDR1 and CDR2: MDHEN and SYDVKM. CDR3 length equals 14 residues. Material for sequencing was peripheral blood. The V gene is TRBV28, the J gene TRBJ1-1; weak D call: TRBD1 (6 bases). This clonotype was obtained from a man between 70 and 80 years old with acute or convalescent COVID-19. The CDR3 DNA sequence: TGTGCCAGCAGTACGGGGGGCTGGGACACTGAAGCTTTCTTT. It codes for CASSTGGWDTEAFF.